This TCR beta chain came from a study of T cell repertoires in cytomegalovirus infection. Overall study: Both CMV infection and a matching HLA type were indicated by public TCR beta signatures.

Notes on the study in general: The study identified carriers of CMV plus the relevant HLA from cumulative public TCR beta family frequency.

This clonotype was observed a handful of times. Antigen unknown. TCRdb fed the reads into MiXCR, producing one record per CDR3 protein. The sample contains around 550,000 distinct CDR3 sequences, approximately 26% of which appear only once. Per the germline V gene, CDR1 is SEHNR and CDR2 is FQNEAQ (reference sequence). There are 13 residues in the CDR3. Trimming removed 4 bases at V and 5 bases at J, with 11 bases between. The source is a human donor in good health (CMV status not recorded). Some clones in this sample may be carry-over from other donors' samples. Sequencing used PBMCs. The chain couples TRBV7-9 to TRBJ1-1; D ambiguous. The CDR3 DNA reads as TGTGCCAGCAGCTCGTTGGGGAGAACTGAAGCTTTCTTT. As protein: CASSSLGRTEAFF.